Listed below are T cell receptor beta chains from one sample, sequenced in a study of shared clonotypes between healthy human individuals. Measured with immunoSEQ multiplex PCR; TCRdb has only the in-frame clones, and not every one. This table has approximately 470,000 clones, around 73% appearing once. The sequencing sample was made of PBMCs. These receptors came from a woman in her thirties or forties in good health. Some clones in this sample may be carry-over from other donors' samples. CDR3s include the opening cysteine and the closing phenylalanine or tryptophan. The order of the fields is J gene, V gene, CDR3 protein.

>TRBJ1-1|TRBV7-9
CASSPGTVNTEAFF
>TRBJ2-5|TRBV7-8
CASRETSGGWGKETQYF
>TRBJ2-2|TRBV5-6
CASSDGRRLNTGELFF
>TRBJ2-2|TRBV5-1
CASSSGGQNTGELFF
>TRBJ1-1|TRBV5-8
CASSITGVRWTEAFF
>TRBJ1-1|TRBV5-1
CASSSTALNTEAFF
>TRBJ2-2|TRBV7-2
CASSLGWGTGNTGELFF
>TRBJ2-6|TRBV2
CASSRQGTGANVLTF
>TRBJ2-7|TRBV6-1
CASSEAEGQGGFEQYF
>TRBJ2-2|TRBV5-1
CASSLLAGESGELFF
>TRBJ2-5|TRBV2
CASISDRGRETQYF
>TRBJ1-1|TRBV28
CASSLAAAPRTEAFF
>TRBJ2-5|TRBV18
CASSQSGAQETQYF
>TRBJ2-1|TRBV19
CASSISRPNEQFF
>TRBJ2-5|TRBV7-2
CASSRNIGETQYF
>TRBJ2-7|TRBV13
CASSLLAGRGEQYF
>TRBJ2-1|TRBV5-6
CASSLGGSSYNEQFF
>TRBJ2-1|TRBV5-1
CASSLETEGGEQFF
>TRBJ2-1|TRBV21-1
CASDRDKRVNEQFF
>TRBJ2-3|TRBV7-7
CASSRRGTDTQYF
>TRBJ2-3|TRBV5-4
CASSFRLAGVADTQYF
>TRBJ2-2|TRBV11-3
CASSPTAGAGELFF